Presented here are 20 T cell receptor beta chains from one specimen sequenced in a study of T cell repertoires in cytomegalovirus infection. TCRdb reprocessed the reads via MiXCR and lists one record per CDR3 protein. The sample has about 52,000 distinct CDR3 sequences, roughly 21% seen once. Their recognized antigens are unknown. Sequences were derived from CD8+ T cells from cultured PBMCs, sampled from culture after CMV antigen stimulation. Source of these receptors: a human donor in good health (CMV status not recorded). Some clones in this sample may be carry-over from other donors' samples.

Only a few counts were recorded for this clonotype. The CDR3, as DNA: TGTGCCAGCAGCTTAACGGGGCCCCCTCGTTCCTACGAGCAGTACTTC. The encoded protein is CASSLTGPPRSYEQYF. The V and J genes are TRBV7-9 and TRBJ2-7; D tentatively reads TRBD1 or TRBD2 (5 bases each). The CDR3 sequence is 16 residues long. V was pared by 2 bases and J by 1 base, with 15 bases between. Per germline, CDR1 SEHNR and CDR2 FQNEAQ (reference sequence).

The J gene is TRBJ2-7, the V gene TRBV12-3 or TRBV12-4, with TRBD1 matching over 9 bases. With V trimmed by 6 bases and J by 5 bases, 8 bases remained unmatched. The CDR3 is made up of 14 amino acids. CDR3 region: CASSLNRGRHEQYF. The CDR3 nucleotides read TGTGCCAGCAGCTTGAACAGGGGGCGCCACGAGCAGTACTTC.

In its sample, this clonotype was seen a few times. This chain links TRBV12-3 or TRBV12-4 with TRBJ1-1, with D maybe TRBD1 (5 bases). V lost 4 bases, J lost 1 base, and 10 bases lay in between. The CDR3 runs 14 residues. The CDR3 is CASSSGQKNTEAFF. DNA for the CDR3: TGTGCCAGCAGTTCCGGACAAAAGAACACTGAAGCTTTCTTT.

CDR3 residues: CASSYSTREAFF. The CDR3, as DNA: TGTGCCAGCAGTTACTCGACCCGGGAAGCTTTCTTT. The genes are TRBV6-2 or TRBV6-3 and TRBJ1-1; no firm D call. Trimming shortened V by 0 bases and J by 8 bases, and 7 bases separated the two germline ends. Germline lookup yields CDR1 MNHEY and CDR2 SVGEGT. The CDR3 loop spans 12 amino acids.

The V call is TRBV4-3, the J call TRBJ2-1; D uncertain. The V end was cut by 4 bases, the J end by 0 bases, with 19 bases between. Germline CDR1 and CDR2: LGHNA and YSLEER. The CDR3 consists of 18 residues. The CDR3 DNA reads as TGCGCCAGCAGCCTCCAATCAGGTAGCTTGAGCTCCTACAATGAGCAGTTCTTC. Encoded protein: CASSLQSGSLSSYNEQFF.

V is TRBV6-5 and J is TRBJ2-5, with D possibly matching TRBD2 (6 bases). This CDR3 is 14 amino acids long. Germline CDR1 reads MNHEY; CDR2 reads SVGAGI. The germline V and J ends were trimmed by 1 base and 3 bases, with 9 bases remaining between them. The CDR3 here is CASSYFGTEETQYF. CDR3 sequence (DNA): TGTGCCAGCAGTTACTTCGGGACTGAAGAGACCCAGTACTTC.

V is TRBV7-2 and J is TRBJ1-1, with D tentatively TRBD1 (6 bases). V was clipped by 2 bases and J by 0 bases, with 10 bases between them. Germline V gives CDR1 SGHTA, CDR2 FQGNSA. The length of the CDR3 is 15 residues. Here the CDR3 reads CASSLRGSLNTEAFF. The DNA for the CDR3 is TGTGCCAGCAGCTTAAGGGGGTCCCTGAACACTGAAGCTTTCTTT.

Only a few counts were recorded for this clonotype. The chain uses TRBV11-2 and TRBJ1-1; no clear D. The CDR3 loop spans 12 amino acids. The V gene's germline CDR1 is SGHAT and CDR2 FQNNGV. Between the trimmed V and J ends, which lost 1 base and 4 bases, there was a span of 4 bases. CDR3 amino acids: CASSLGATEAFF. As DNA, the CDR3 is TGTGCCAGCAGCTTAGGGGCCACTGAAGCTTTCTTT. Full variable domain (rest looked up from reference TRBV11-2 and TRBJ1-1): EAGVAQSPRYKIIEKRQSVAFWCNPISGHATLYWYQQILGQGPKLLIQFQNNGVVDDSQLPKDRFSAERLKGVDSTLKIQPAKLEDSAVYLCASSLGATEAFFGQGTRLTVV.

This chain uses TRBV7-9 with TRBJ2-1; 9 bases match TRBD1. This CDR3 contains 15 residues. Per the germline V gene, CDR1 is SEHNR and CDR2 is FQNEAQ (reference sequence). V dropped 5 bases and J dropped 0; count of bases not matched to a gene: 2. The CDR3 nucleotides are TGTGCCAGCAGCCCACAGGGGGCCTCCTACAATGAGCAGTTCTTC. Protein: CASSPQGASYNEQFF.

The rearrangement links TRBV7-4 to TRBJ2-1, with 8 positions matching TRBD1. This CDR3 contains 15 residues. V shed 3 bases, J shed 5 bases, and the junction held 6 bases outside the gene matches. Germline V gives CDR1 SGHVT, CDR2 SQSDAQ. The CDR3 coding sequence is TGTGCCAGCAGCTTGGGACAGGCAAGCCACAATGAGCAGTTCTTC. Translation gives CASSLGQASHNEQFF. Full variable domain (missing parts from reference TRBV7-4 and TRBJ2-1): GAGVSQSPRYKVAKRGRDVALRCDSISGHVTLYWYRQTLGQGSEVLTYSQSDAQRDKSGRPSGRFSAERPERSVSTLKIQRTEQGDSAVYLCASSLGQASHNEQFFGPGTRLTVL.

This clonotype was counted only a few times. The rearrangement joins TRBV7-2 to TRBJ2-1; 7 bases are shared with TRBD1. CDR3 length equals 16 residues. The V gene's germline CDR1 is SGHTA and CDR2 FQGNSA. V dropped 5 bases and J dropped 6; count of bases not matched to a gene: 13. The CDR3 sequence: CASSKYRGSLSNEQFF. CDR3 DNA sequence: TGTGCCAGCAGCAAATACAGGGGTAGTCTGAGCAATGAGCAGTTCTTC.

The chain uses TRBV27 and TRBJ1-1, with no clear D. The germline V gene has CDR1 MNHEY and CDR2 SMNVEV (reference sequence). Between the trimmed V and J ends, which lost 1 base and 5 bases, there was a span of 14 bases. The CDR3 extends over 15 amino acids. CDR3 amino acids: CASSLLAEPRTEAFF. The DNA for the CDR3 is TGTGCCAGCAGTTTATTGGCGGAGCCACGTACTGAAGCTTTCTTT.

There are a few counts of this clonotype. The V gene is TRBV7-6, the J gene TRBJ1-1, with D unresolved. The V end lost 1 base, the J end lost 0 bases, and 3 bases lay between the germline ends. The V gene's germline CDR1 is SGHVS and CDR2 FNYEAQ. CDR3 length equals 13 residues. This CDR3 reads CASSLELNTEAFF. CDR3 bases: TGTGCCAGCAGCTTAGAGTTGAACACTGAAGCTTTCTTT.

This clonotype has more than one count but fewer than ten. The chain recombines TRBV7-2 with TRBJ1-2; no clear D. This CDR3 is 15 amino acids long. The germline V gene encodes CDR1 SGHTA and CDR2 FQGNSA. The V end was cut by 3 bases, the J end by 8 bases, with 19 bases between. The CDR3 loop is CASSLRGKGLRGYTF. The CDR3 region has the DNA TGTGCCAGCAGCTTGAGAGGGAAAGGCCTAAGAGGCTACACCTTC.

The rearrangement uses TRBV30 and TRBJ1-1; a possible D gene is TRBD1 (5 bases). The CDR3 extends over 13 amino acids. Germline V lookup: CDR1 GTSNPN, CDR2 SVGIG (reference sequence). V was clipped by 2 bases and J by 3 bases, with 10 bases between them. CDR3 DNA: TGTGCCTGGAGTCAGGGAGTGCACACTGAAGCTTTCTTT. It translates to CAWSQGVHTEAFF.

The table lists this clonotype with a few counts. The chain links TRBV6-6 to TRBJ1-5; D gene uncertain. Per germline, CDR1 MNHNY and CDR2 SVGAGI (reference sequence). The CDR3 is 14 residues long. Trimming removed 5 bases at V and 2 bases at J, with 10 bases between. The CDR3 nucleotides are TGTGCCAGCAGTACACGGGATGGCAATCAGCCCCAGCATTTT. As protein: CASSTRDGNQPQHF.

V and J are TRBV6-5 and TRBJ2-1; TRBD1 agrees at 8 bases. The CDR3 extends over 16 amino acids. V shed 2 bases, J shed 4 bases, and the junction held 7 bases outside the gene matches. Per the germline V gene, CDR1 is MNHEY and CDR2 is SVGAGI. The CDR3 spells CASSYGQGYSYNEQFF. DNA for the CDR3: TGTGCCAGCAGTTACGGACAGGGCTACTCATACAATGAGCAGTTCTTC.

This clonotype has a handful of counts. This chain uses TRBV6-2 or TRBV6-3 with TRBJ1-2; weak D call: TRBD1 (5 bases). The germline V gene encodes CDR1 MNHEY and CDR2 SVGEGT. The CDR3 has 14 residues. The V end was cut by 2 bases, the J end by 5 bases, with 12 bases between. Written as DNA, the CDR3 is TGTGCCAGCAGTTACCAGGGACTGCAATATGGCTACACCTTC. Translating it yields CASSYQGLQYGYTF.

Only a few counts were recorded for this clonotype. The rearrangement links TRBV7-2 to TRBJ2-6; unclear D gene. The germline V gene encodes CDR1 SGHTA and CDR2 FQGNSA. The CDR3 length is 17 residues. The germline V and J ends were trimmed by 0 bases and 4 bases, with 13 bases remaining between them. This CDR3 reads CASSLAPEREGANVLTF. CDR3 in DNA: TGTGCCAGCAGCTTAGCGCCGGAAAGGGAAGGGGCCAACGTCCTGACTTTC. Drawing the rest from reference TRBV7-2 and TRBJ2-6, the complete variable domain is GAGVSQSPSNKVTEKGKDVELRCDPISGHTALYWYRQSLGQGLEFLIYFQGNSAPDKSGLPSDRFSAERTGGSVSTLTIQRTQQEDSAVYLCASSLAPEREGANVLTFGAGSRLTVL.

The V gene is TRBV11-2, the J gene TRBJ2-7; 11 bases are shared with TRBD2. This CDR3 region has 15 residues. J lost 2 bases, V lost 5 bases, and 5 bases had no gene match. Germline CDR1 is SGHAT and CDR2 is FQNNGV. CDR3 sequence reads: CASSDLAGGTYEQYF. In DNA form, the CDR3 reads TGTGCCAGCAGCGATCTAGCGGGGGGAACCTACGAGCAGTACTTC.